One TCR beta chain is described in this entry. This sample is drawn from a study of blood T cell repertoires in COVID-19. Germline lookup yields CDR1 MNHEY and CDR2 SVGAGI. Trimming at V came to 7 bases and at J to 3 bases, leaving 7 bases not matched to a gene. This CDR3 region has 14 residues. Original handling: Scientists estimated how many nucleated cells there were by amplifying reference gene primers. The assay was immunoSEQ multiplex PCR, and TCRdb's table has in-frame clones only and misses some. V, J and clone size are those of that table, while D and trimming were read from the DNA. This table has under 250,000 clones, roughly 86% appearing once.

This clonotype was sampled from a woman aged 80 or over with COVID-19, enrolled during active disease. This chain links TRBV6-5 with TRBJ1-1; TRBD1 matches at 8 bases. Sequencing input: peripheral blood. DNA of the CDR3: TGTGCCAGCACTTCGACAGGGGAGTACACTGAAGCTTTCTTT. This codes for CASTSTGEYTEAFF.